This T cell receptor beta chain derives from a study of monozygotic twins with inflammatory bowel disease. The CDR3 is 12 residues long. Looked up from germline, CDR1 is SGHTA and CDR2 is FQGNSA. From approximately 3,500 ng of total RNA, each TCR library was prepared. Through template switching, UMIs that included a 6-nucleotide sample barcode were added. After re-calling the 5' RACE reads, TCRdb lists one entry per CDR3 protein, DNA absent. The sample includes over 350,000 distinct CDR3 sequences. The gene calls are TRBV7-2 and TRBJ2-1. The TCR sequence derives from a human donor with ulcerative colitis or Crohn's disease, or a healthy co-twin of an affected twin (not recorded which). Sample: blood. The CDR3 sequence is CASSRKYNEQFF. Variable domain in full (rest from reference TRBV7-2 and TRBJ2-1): GAGVSQSPSNKVTEKGKDVELRCDPISGHTALYWYRQSLGQGLEFLIYFQGNSAPDKSGLPSDRFSAERTGGSVSTLTIQRTQQEDSAVYLCASSRKYNEQFFGPGTRLTVL.